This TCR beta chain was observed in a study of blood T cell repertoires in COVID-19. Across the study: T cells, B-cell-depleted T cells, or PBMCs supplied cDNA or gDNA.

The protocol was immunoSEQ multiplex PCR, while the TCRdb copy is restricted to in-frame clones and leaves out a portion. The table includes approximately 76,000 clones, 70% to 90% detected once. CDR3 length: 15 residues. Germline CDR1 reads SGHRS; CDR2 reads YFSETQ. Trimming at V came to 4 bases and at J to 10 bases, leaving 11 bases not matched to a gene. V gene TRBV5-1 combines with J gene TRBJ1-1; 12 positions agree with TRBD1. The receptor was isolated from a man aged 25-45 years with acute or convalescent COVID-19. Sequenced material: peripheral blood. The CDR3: CASSPPGQGAQRAFF. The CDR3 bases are TGCGCCAGCAGCCCTCCGGGACAGGGGGCGCAGAGAGCTTTCTTT.